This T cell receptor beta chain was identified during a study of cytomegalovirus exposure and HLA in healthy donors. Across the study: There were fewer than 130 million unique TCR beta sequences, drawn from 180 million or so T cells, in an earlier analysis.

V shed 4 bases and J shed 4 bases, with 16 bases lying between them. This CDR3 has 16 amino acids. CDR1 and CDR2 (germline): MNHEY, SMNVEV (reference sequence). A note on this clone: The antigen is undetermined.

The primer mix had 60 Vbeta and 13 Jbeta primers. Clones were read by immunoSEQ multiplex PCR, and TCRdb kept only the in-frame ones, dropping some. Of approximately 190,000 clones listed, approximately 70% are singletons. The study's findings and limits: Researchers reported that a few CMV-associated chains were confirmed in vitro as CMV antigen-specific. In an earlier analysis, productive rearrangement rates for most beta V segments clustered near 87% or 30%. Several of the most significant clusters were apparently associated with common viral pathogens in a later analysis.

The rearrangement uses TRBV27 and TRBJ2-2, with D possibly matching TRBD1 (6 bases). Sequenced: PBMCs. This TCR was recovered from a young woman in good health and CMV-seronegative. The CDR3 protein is CASSSYQGTRTGELFF. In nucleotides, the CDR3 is TGTGCCAGCAGTTCGTACCAGGGGACGCGCACCGGGGAGCTGTTTTTT.